Here is one TCR beta chain with its context. What this receptor recognizes is not known. No clone much larger than this one lies a single base away; base qualities are absent. Libraries were constructed by PCR. The instrument was an Illumina MiSeq. Synthesis of cDNA relied on SMARTScribe reverse transcriptase together with a 5' template-switch oligo that added a universal priming site. A 12-nucleotide random unique molecular identifier (UMI) was carried by the template-switch oligo, and each cDNA molecule was tagged with this UMI. During reverse transcription, chain-specific reverse primers targeted TCRbeta transcripts. Residual template-switch adapters were removed by uracil DNA glycosylase treatment, and cDNA was purified using a Qiagen MinElute kit. The first PCR used KAPA HiFi HotStart ReadyMix for 23 cycles, split across four 50 ul reactions with step-out primers. First-round PCR products were gel-purified before further amplification. Illumina Nextera adapters were attached in a second PCR of roughly 8 cycles, and the libraries were then purified and pooled. For each TCRbeta molecule, the UMI barcode was captured by a 50-nucleotide 5' read. The original pipeline was this. Using the MIGEC toolkit, reads were grouped by UMI into consensus reads. PEAR was used to merge forward and reverse consensus reads, producing the final reads. A custom decontamination script removed identical UMI-sequence pairs shared across libraries, treating them as cross-sample contamination. V(D)J assignment and CDR3 extraction were performed with MIGMAP, a wrapper around IgBLAST. A TCR clonotype was defined as sharing the same V gene, J gene and CDR3 amino acid sequence, and CDR1 and CDR2 were not sequenced. TCRdb ran its own pipeline on the public reads, namely fastp trimming at Q25 and MiXCR clone calling, and kept in-frame beta chains. Rows with one shared CDR3 protein collapse into an entry with the most common genes and DNA. TCRdb's processing, not the authors', yielded these V and J calls. The sample table shows 3,000 to 4,500 distinct CDR3 sequences, and roughly 50% are seen once. Approximately 30% of the sample comes from the top ten.

CDR3 length: 19 amino acids, cysteine to phenylalanine. Only the CDR3 portion is preserved as DNA: 57 bases, with reading frame beginning at the first base. Sequences SGDLS (CDR1) and YYNGEE (CDR2) are obtained from the germline V gene. The junction shows trimming of 4 bases on V and 2 bases on J, plus 24 bases between the germline ends. These data belong to a study of robustness of blood B and T cell sequencing (dated by TCRdb to the late 2010s). Context from the whole study: The goal of the study was to figure out the amount of peripheral blood required to reliably characterize the TCRbeta and IgG repertoires of an individual. In each of the 10 or so independently drawn blood samples, TCRbeta and IgG repertoires were quantified. Two replicate TCRbeta cDNA libraries were prepared from one shared RNA pool from a single 10 ml draw, serving as technical replicates. What the authors observed across the whole study: Because EDTA tubes had to be fractionated immediately, the use of EDTA tubes in multi-site collections was limited. The TCRbeta rarefaction curves did not fully level off, which suggests either under-sequencing or many low-abundance clonotypes. When technical replicate libraries were compared, less than 95% of the top 10,000 TCRbeta clonotypes in one library also turned up in the other. When 3 or 4 tubes (roughly 26-45 ml blood) were combined, saturation was approached in coverage of the top 10,000 TCRbeta clonotypes. Evidence of cross-contamination, likely from batch processing, showed up in one pair of TCRbeta libraries, so the UMI-sequence pairs shared by that pair of libraries were removed. Every single 10 ml sample contained the 1,000 most abundant TCRbeta clonotypes from the pooled draws. Overlap of rare TCRbeta clonotypes did not improve with pooling tubes, implying much larger blood volumes would be needed to capture them.

TCRbeta repertoires were quantified from mRNA rather than genomic DNA, which captures expressed receptors. Without cell sorting, buffy coat leukocytes were collected into Trizol, and RNA was extracted using the Direct-zol RNA MiniPrep Plus kit. EDTA blood tubes were centrifuged immediately at 4°C to separate plasma, buffy coat and red blood cells. This TCR derives from a human donor in good health. This chain is built from TRBV9 and TRBJ2-2, with a tentative D gene TRBD1 over 6 matching bases. The sample was peripheral blood. The CDR3 corresponds to CASSRIGTSPLTNTGELFF. The DNA sequence is as follows: TGTGCCAGCAGCCGCATTGGGACATCCCCACTCACCAACACCGGGGAGCTGTTTTTT.